This T cell receptor (beta chain) appears in the sequencing data of a study of blood T cell repertoires in COVID-19. Overall study: Sources were T cells, B-cell-depleted T cells, or PBMCs; the material itself was cDNA or gDNA.

This CDR3 is built from 15 residues. Germline V gives CDR1 SNHLY, CDR2 FYNNEI. After removal of 6 bases from V and 5 bases from J, the junction contained 11 bases not matched to a gene. In the source study's methods: Reference gene primers were amplified, and this amplification served to estimate nucleated cell counts. Data came from immunoSEQ multiplex PCR; TCRdb stores just in-frame clones and leaves some out. The D gene and trimming were derived from the DNA, and the V and J assignments and clone size from that table. The sample lists around 300,000 clones, around 86% seen once, with 1% in the top ten.

The sequence came from a man aged 45-65 years with active or convalescent COVID-19. Sequencing was performed on peripheral blood. The chain links TRBV2 to TRBJ2-7; 9 nucleotides line up with TRBD2. The CDR3 is CASSLMALAGNEQYF. CDR3 sequence (DNA): TGTGCCAGCAGCCTTATGGCGCTAGCGGGAAACGAGCAGTACTTC.